This TCR beta chain was identified during a study of T cells in Graves' hyperthyroidism and ophthalmopathy. Per germline, CDR1 SGHRS and CDR2 YFSETQ. This CDR3 comprises 16 residues. This clonotype appeared a few times. At one end the junction does not follow the germline gene, possibly because of a read error. The source material, RNA transcripts, was used to amplify TCR beta CDR3 regions. First-round RT-PCR targeting the TCR CDR3 was performed with the HTBI primer set. A single record per CDR3 protein comes from TCRdb applying MiXCR to the multiplex PCR reads. This sample has hundreds of thousands of distinct CDR3 sequences, with roughly 45% found just once.

This TCR was recovered from an adult man with Graves' disease, either hyperthyroidism or ophthalmopathy (not recorded which). The genes are TRBV5-1 and TRBJ1-1, with D unclear. Sequences were obtained from peripheral blood or thyroid tissue (not recorded which). CDR3 residues: CASSLEAGVAATEAFF. The CDR3 nucleotides are TGTGCCAGCAGCTTAGAAGCCGGGGTAGCTGCGACTGAAGCTTTCTTT.